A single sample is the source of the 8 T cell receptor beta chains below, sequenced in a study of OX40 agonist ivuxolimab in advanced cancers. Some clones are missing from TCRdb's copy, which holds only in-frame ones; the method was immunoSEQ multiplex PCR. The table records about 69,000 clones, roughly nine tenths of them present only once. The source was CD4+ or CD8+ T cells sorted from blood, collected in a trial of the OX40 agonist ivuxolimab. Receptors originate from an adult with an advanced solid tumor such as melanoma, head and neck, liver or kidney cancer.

The CDR3 region is CASSSKSDIQYF. Written as DNA, the CDR3 is TGCGCCAGCAGCTCCAAGTCGGACATTCAGTACTTC. The gene calls are TRBV4-1 and TRBJ2-4, with no clear D. Trimming shortened V by 5 bases and J by 8 bases, and 10 bases separated the two germline ends. CDR1 and CDR2 (germline): MGHRA, YSYEKL. This CDR3 comprises 12 residues.

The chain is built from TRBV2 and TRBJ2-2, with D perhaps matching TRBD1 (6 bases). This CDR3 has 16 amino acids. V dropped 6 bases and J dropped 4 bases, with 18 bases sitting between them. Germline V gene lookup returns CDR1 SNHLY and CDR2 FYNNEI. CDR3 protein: CASSPGGRVVTGELFF. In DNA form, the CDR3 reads TGTGCCAGCAGCCCTGGGGGCAGGGTAGTCACCGGGGAGCTGTTTTTT.

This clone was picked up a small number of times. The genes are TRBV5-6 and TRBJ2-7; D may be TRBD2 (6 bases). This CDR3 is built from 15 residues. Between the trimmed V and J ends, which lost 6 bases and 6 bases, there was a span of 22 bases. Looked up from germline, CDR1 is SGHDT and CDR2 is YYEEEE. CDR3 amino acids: CASNPLMGGEGEQYF. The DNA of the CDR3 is TGTGCCAGCAATCCCCTAATGGGGGGAGAGGGCGAGCAGTACTTC.

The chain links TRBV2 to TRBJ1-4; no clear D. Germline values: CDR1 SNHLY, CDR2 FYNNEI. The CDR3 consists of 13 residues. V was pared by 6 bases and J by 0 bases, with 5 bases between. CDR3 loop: CASRGTTNEKLFF. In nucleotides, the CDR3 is TGTGCCAGCAGGGGAACAACTAATGAAAAACTGTTTTTT. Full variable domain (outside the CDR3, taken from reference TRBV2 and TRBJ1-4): EPEVTQTPSHQVTQMGQEVILRCVPISNHLYFYWYRQILGQKVEFLVSFYNNEISEKSEIFDDQFSVERPDGSNFTLKIRSTKLEDSAMYFCASRGTTNEKLFFGSGTQLSVL.

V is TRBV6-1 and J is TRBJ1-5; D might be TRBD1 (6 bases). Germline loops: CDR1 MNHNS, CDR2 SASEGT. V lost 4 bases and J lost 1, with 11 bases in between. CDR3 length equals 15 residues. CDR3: CASSGGAWSNQPQHF. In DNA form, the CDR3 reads TGTGCCAGCAGTGGGGGGGCTTGGAGCAATCAGCCCCAGCATTTT.

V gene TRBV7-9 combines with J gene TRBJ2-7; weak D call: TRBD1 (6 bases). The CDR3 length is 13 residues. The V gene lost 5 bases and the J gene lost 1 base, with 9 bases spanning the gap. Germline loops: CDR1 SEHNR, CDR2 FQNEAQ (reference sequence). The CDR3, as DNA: TGTGCCAGCAGCCCTGGACAGTCCTACGAGCAGTACTTC. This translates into CASSPGQSYEQYF.

For the CDR3, the DNA is TGTGCCAGCAGTCCCGACGCGGCGACTACGCAGTATTTT. Residues: CASSPDAATTQYF. The chain recombines TRBV6-4 with TRBJ2-3; D gene uncertain. This CDR3 has 13 amino acids. Per germline, CDR1 MRHNA and CDR2 SNTAGT. Trimming removed 5 bases from V and 8 bases from J, with 14 bases in between.

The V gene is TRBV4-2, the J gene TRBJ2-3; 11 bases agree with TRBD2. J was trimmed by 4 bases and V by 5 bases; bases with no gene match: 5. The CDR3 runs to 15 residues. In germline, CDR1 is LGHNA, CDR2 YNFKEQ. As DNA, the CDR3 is TGTGCCAGCAGCTTGACTAGCGGGGCCCCAGATACGCAGTATTTT. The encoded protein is CASSLTSGAPDTQYF.